The next 30 T cell receptor beta chains were all read from a single sample in a study of blood T cell repertoires in COVID-19. Only in-frame clones appear in the TCRdb table, and some are missing; sequencing was by immunoSEQ multiplex PCR. The sample has tens of thousands of clones; around 83% are singletons. Sequencing input: peripheral blood. The receptors originated from a human donor in a cohort sampled during active COVID-19.

The V gene is TRBV7-3, the J gene TRBJ2-3, with 9 bases fitting TRBD2. V lost 5 bases and J lost 5; bases outside the gene matches: 8. CDR3 size: 15 residues. The germline V gene has CDR1 SGHTA and CDR2 FQGTGA. The CDR3 coding sequence is TGTGCCAGCAGCCGTAGCGGGGGCTCGGGAGATACGCAGTATTTT. This encodes CASSRSGGSGDTQYF.

The rearrangement uses TRBV5-8 and TRBJ1-5; weak D call: TRBD1 (5 bases). V lost 3 bases and J lost 1, with 14 bases in between. The CDR3 extends over 16 amino acids. The germline V gene encodes CDR1 SGHTS and CDR2 YDEGEE. The DNA of the CDR3 is TGTGCCAGCAGCTCGATAGGGGTCAGGAGCAATCAGCCCCAGCATTTT. Its translation is CASSSIGVRSNQPQHF.

The rearrangement uses TRBV30 and TRBJ1-5; 10 nucleotides line up with TRBD1. Germline values: CDR1 GTSNPN, CDR2 SVGIG (reference sequence). After removal of 3 bases from V and 5 bases from J, the junction contained 10 bases not matched to a gene. This CDR3 is built from 16 residues. The CDR3 coding sequence is TGTGCCTGGAGGACAGGGGGCGCCGGGTGGGATCAGCCCCAGCATTTT. It yields the protein CAWRTGGAGWDQPQHF.

The chain is built from TRBV19 and TRBJ1-1, with a possible D match to TRBD1 (5 bases). Trimming took off 7 bases at V and 0 bases at J, with 12 bases between the two ends. Germline CDR1 is LNHDA and CDR2 is SQIVND (reference sequence). This CDR3 region has 14 residues. The chain's CDR3 is CASTWGRMNTEAFF. The CDR3 nucleotides read TGTGCCAGTACCTGGGGCAGGATGAACACTGAAGCTTTCTTT.

The rearrangement uses TRBV6-1 and TRBJ2-3; 8 nucleotides line up with TRBD1. CDR1 is MNHNS, CDR2 SASEGT, per germline. The CDR3 runs to 14 residues. After removal of 3 bases from V and 1 base from J, the junction contained 0 bases not matched to a gene. The CDR3 spells CASSETGGTDTQYF. For the CDR3, the DNA is TGTGCCAGCAGTGAGACAGGGGGCACAGATACGCAGTATTTT.

The chain has TRBV24-1 and TRBJ2-5; TRBD2 aligns across 7 bases. Germline CDR1 is KGHDR and CDR2 is SFDVKD. The trim removed 4 bases at V and 4 bases at J, leaving 8 bases unmatched. CDR3 length: 15 residues. The CDR3 DNA is TGTGCCACCAGTGACAGCGGGACGCGGAGAGAGACCCAGTACTTC. Its translation is CATSDSGTRRETQYF.

In its sample, this clone was seen a few times. J is TRBJ2-3 and V is TRBV7-2; 8 bases align to TRBD2. CDR3 length: 16 residues. Germline CDR1 is SGHTA and CDR2 is FQGNSA. V shed 4 bases, J shed 5 bases, and the junction held 11 bases outside the gene matches. As DNA, the CDR3 is TGTGCCAGCAGCTCTAGATGGCGGGAGGCCTTAGATACGCAGTATTTT. It is translated as CASSSRWREALDTQYF.

The rearrangement uses TRBV19 and TRBJ2-5; D unclear. V dropped 4 bases and J dropped 2 bases, with 17 bases sitting between them. CDR1 LNHDA and CDR2 SQIVND come from the germline V gene (reference sequence). This CDR3 spans 16 amino acids. CDR3 sequence reads: CASSTFGWADQETQYF. The CDR3 coding sequence is TGTGCCAGTAGTACCTTCGGTTGGGCAGATCAAGAGACCCAGTACTTC.

This CDR3 reads CASSEEGGRLYF. CDR3 DNA: TGTGCCAGCAGTGAAGAAGGGGGCCGCCTTTACTTC. This sequence joins TRBV2 and TRBJ2-7, with TRBD1 identical over 7 bases. Germline V gives CDR1 SNHLY, CDR2 FYNNEI. V trimming: 1 base; J trimming: 13 bases; junction bases outside the gene matches: 7. The CDR3 contains 12 residues. The variable domain in full, completed from reference TRBV2 and TRBJ2-7, reads EPEVTQTPSHQVTQMGQEVILRCVPISNHLYFYWYRQILGQKVEFLVSFYNNEISEKSEIFDDQFSVERPDGSNFTLKIRSTKLEDSAMYFCASSEEGGRLYFGPGTRLTVT.

The gene calls are TRBV28 and TRBJ2-5; 9 bases map to TRBD2. Trimming cost V 6 bases and J 5 bases; bases outside gene matches: 22. The CDR3 runs 19 residues. Germline lookup yields CDR1 MDHEN and CDR2 SYDVKM. CDR3 region: CASSTLFTGVAGDRETQYF. In nucleotides, the CDR3 is TGTGCCAGCAGCACCCTCTTCACGGGGGTAGCGGGAGATAGGGAGACCCAGTACTTC.

The chain uses TRBV7-8 and TRBJ1-4, with 9 bases identical to TRBD1. Germline trimming cut 3 bases from V and 5 bases from J; bases unmatched to any gene: 7. Germline V gene lookup returns CDR1 SGHVS and CDR2 FQNEAQ. CDR3 length: 16 amino acids. CDR3 nucleotide sequence: TGTGCCAGCAGCTTGGGACAGGGACCGAGGAATGAAAAACTGTTTTTT. Encoded protein: CASSLGQGPRNEKLFF. Using reference TRBV7-8 and TRBJ1-4 for the parts outside the CDR3, the full variable domain is GAGVSQSPRYKVAKRGQDVALRCDPISGHVSLFWYQQALGQGPEFLTYFQNEAQLDKSGLPSDRFFAERPEGSVSTLKIQRTQQEDSAVYLCASSLGQGPRNEKLFFGSGTQLSVL.

The rearrangement links TRBV4-2 to TRBJ2-1; 8 bases align to TRBD2. The CDR3 has 15 amino acids. Trimming removed 5 bases from V and 8 bases from J; junction bases left unmatched: 11. Per germline, CDR1 LGHNA and CDR2 YNFKEQ. The CDR3 sequence: CASSAAGALPHEQFF. The CDR3 DNA is TGTGCCAGCAGCGCAGCGGGGGCCCTTCCGCATGAGCAGTTCTTC.

This clone was detected only once. The genes are TRBV4-2 and TRBJ2-1; D gene uncertain. In germline, CDR1 is LGHNA, CDR2 YNFKEQ. This CDR3 is 14 amino acids long. The ends were cut back, 0 bases at V and 5 bases at J, with 8 bases in the middle. The CDR3 here is CASSQESRDNEQFF. DNA for the CDR3: TGTGCCAGCAGCCAAGAAAGCCGGGACAATGAGCAGTTCTTC.

V is TRBV6-4 and J is TRBJ2-1; TRBD1 matches at 7 bases. V shed 10 bases and J 6 bases; nucleotides not matched to a gene: 9. This CDR3 has 13 amino acids. Germline CDR1 MRHNA, CDR2 SNTAGT. The CDR3 coding sequence is TGTGCCAAGGGTGGGGCAGGGGGCAATGAGCAGTTCTTC. This codes for CAKGGAGGNEQFF.

The chain uses TRBV25-1 and TRBJ2-7; 8 bases are a match to TRBD1. CDR3 length equals 12 residues. Germline V gives CDR1 MGHDK, CDR2 SYGVNS. The ends lost 7 bases at V and 4 bases at J; junction bases unmatched: 3. The CDR3 is CASKGQGYEQYF. CDR3 DNA sequence: TGTGCCAGCAAAGGACAGGGTTACGAGCAGTACTTC.

The chain recombines TRBV2 with TRBJ2-3, with a possible D match to TRBD2 (6 bases). Trimming removed 4 bases from V and 0 bases from J, with 11 bases in between. The germline CDR1 and CDR2 sequences are SNHLY and FYNNEI. The length of the CDR3 is 15 residues. The CDR3 coding sequence is TGTGCCAGCAGTGTTCCTAGCGATAGCACAGATACGCAGTATTTT. This encodes CASSVPSDSTDTQYF.

This clone was recorded a few times. This chain joins TRBV28 and TRBJ1-5; 7 nucleotides line up with TRBD1. The germline V gene encodes CDR1 MDHEN and CDR2 SYDVKM. CDR3 length: 16 residues. With V trimmed by 5 bases and J by 7 bases, 14 bases remained unmatched. The chain's CDR3 is CASSGHRGTIGQPQHF. CDR3 DNA: TGTGCCAGCAGTGGGCACAGGGGCACAATCGGACAGCCCCAGCATTTT.

The rearrangement links TRBV5-1 to TRBJ2-5, with TRBD1 matching over 7 bases. In germline, CDR1 is SGHRS, CDR2 YFSETQ. The CDR3 has 13 amino acids. J lost 4 bases, V lost 4 bases, and 4 bases had no gene match. CDR3 loop: CASSPTGLETQYF. The CDR3 nucleotides are TGCGCCAGCAGCCCGACAGGGCTAGAGACCCAGTACTTC. Full variable domain (rest looked up from reference TRBV5-1 and TRBJ2-5): KAGVTQTPRYLIKTRGQQVTLSCSPISGHRSVSWYQQTPGQGLQFLFEYFSETQRNKGNFPGRFSGRQFSNSRSEMNVSTLELGDSALYLCASSPTGLETQYFGPGTRLLVL.

This clone was observed a few times. The J gene is TRBJ2-5, the V gene TRBV30; no clear D. This CDR3 region has 12 residues. The ends were cut back, 1 base at V and 5 bases at J, with 8 bases in the middle. Germline loops: CDR1 GTSNPN, CDR2 SVGIG (reference sequence). CDR3 protein: CAWSESKETQYF. CDR3 bases: TGTGCCTGGAGTGAATCTAAGGAGACCCAGTACTTC.

The CDR3: CASSLGSSEKLFF. As DNA, the CDR3 is TGTGCCAGCAGCTTAGGGTCGAGTGAAAAACTGTTTTTT. V gene TRBV7-2 combines with J gene TRBJ1-4; D unclear. The CDR3 runs to 13 residues. The ends were cut back, 1 base at V and 7 bases at J, with 7 bases in the middle. Germline V lookup: CDR1 SGHTA, CDR2 FQGNSA.

The chain is built from TRBV11-2 and TRBJ1-6, with 7 bases identical to TRBD1. There are 15 residues in the CDR3. From germline, CDR1 is SGHAT and CDR2 FQNNGV. The J segment lost 7 bases and the V segment lost 5 bases, leaving 8 bases of the junction unmatched. CDR3 DNA: TGTGCCAGCAGCCCGCGACAGGGTAGGAATTCACCCCTCCACTTT. It specifies CASSPRQGRNSPLHF.

This clone is a singleton in its sample. CDR3 loop: CASSARQGAYSYNEQFF. The CDR3 coding sequence is TGTGCCAGCAGCGCCCGACAGGGGGCCTATTCCTACAATGAGCAGTTCTTC. V gene TRBV11-2 combines with J gene TRBJ2-1; 10 bases agree with TRBD1. This CDR3 is 17 amino acids long. V lost 5 bases, J lost 1 base, and 8 bases stayed unmatched. Per the germline V gene, CDR1 is SGHAT and CDR2 is FQNNGV.

This clone was detected a few times. V and J are TRBV11-3 and TRBJ1-1, with D hard to call. The length of the CDR3 is 14 residues. Trimming removed 2 bases from V and 1 base from J, with 8 bases in between. The V gene's germline CDR1 is SGHNT and CDR2 YENEEA. CDR3 in amino acids: CASSLYGENTEAFF. CDR3 in DNA: TGTGCCAGCAGCTTATACGGTGAGAACACTGAAGCTTTCTTT. The whole variable domain, remainder taken from reference TRBV11-3 and TRBJ1-1, is EAGVVQSPRYKIIEKKQPVAFWCNPISGHNTLYWYLQNLGQGPELLIRYENEEAVDDSQLPKDRFSAERLKGVDSTLKIQPAELGDSAVYLCASSLYGENTEAFFGQGTRLTVV.

The V and J genes are TRBV3-1 (or the pseudogene TRBV3-2) and TRBJ2-1; D possibly corresponds to TRBD1 (5 bases). Germline V lookup: CDR1 LGHDT, CDR2 YNNKEL (reference sequence). The CDR3 totals 17 residues. V was shortened by 0 bases and J by 5 bases, with 17 bases between the two germline ends. CDR3 region: CASSQERFGHRNNEQFF. The CDR3 nucleotides are TGTGCCAGCAGCCAAGAAAGGTTCGGACATAGAAACAATGAGCAGTTCTTC.

The chain is built from TRBV27 and TRBJ2-1; tentatively, D is TRBD1 (6 bases). V lost 5 bases and J lost 0, with 11 bases in between. Per germline, CDR1 MNHEY and CDR2 SMNVEV (reference sequence). The CDR3 contains 15 residues. The CDR3 DNA follows: TGTGCCAGCAGTCCCGGGACAAGCTCCTACAATGAGCAGTTCTTC. The encoded protein is CASSPGTSSYNEQFF.

This chain joins TRBV6-2 or TRBV6-3 and TRBJ1-1; D perhaps matches TRBD1 (5 bases). Trimming took 2 bases from V and 4 from J, leaving 17 bases between them. The length of the CDR3 is 16 residues. Germline CDR1 reads MNHEY; CDR2 reads SVGEGT. CDR3: CASSYEGAEKGTEAFF. The CDR3 DNA reads TGTGCCAGCAGTTACGAAGGGGCCGAGAAGGGCACTGAAGCTTTCTTT.

The chain combines TRBV7-2 with TRBJ2-7, with 8 bases identical to TRBD2. The CDR3 runs to 14 residues. CDR1 and CDR2 from the germline V gene are SGHTA and FQGNSA. With V trimmed by 5 bases and J by 7 bases, 10 bases remained unmatched. The CDR3 sequence is CASSLRGLVKEQYF. The CDR3 coding sequence is TGTGCCAGCAGCCTTAGGGGACTAGTAAAGGAGCAGTACTTC.

This sequence joins TRBV7-6 and TRBJ2-3, with 7 bases matching TRBD2. The CDR3 is 16 amino acids. Germline V gene sequence: CDR1 SGHVS, CDR2 FNYEAQ. V dropped 4 bases and J dropped 0; count of bases not matched to a gene: 7. CDR3 sequence (DNA): TGTGCCAGCAGCTCCGCCGGGACTACTAGCACAGATACGCAGTATTTT. This encodes CASSSAGTTSTDTQYF.

V gene TRBV28 combines with J gene TRBJ2-7; TRBD1 is a possible D gene (5 bases). With 5 bases removed from V and 4 bases from J, the gap between germline ends came to 18 bases. This CDR3 contains 15 residues. Germline assignment: CDR1 MDHEN and CDR2 SYDVKM. In DNA form, the CDR3 reads TGTGCCAGCAGTGTTCGTACATCGCAGGGATACGAGCAGTACTTC. It codes for CASSVRTSQGYEQYF.

A few counts support this clone. V usage is TRBV2 and J usage is TRBJ1-5; D is ambiguous. The CDR3 is made up of 13 amino acids. From germline, CDR1 is SNHLY and CDR2 FYNNEI. Trimming took off 3 bases at V and 2 bases at J, with 5 bases between the two ends. As DNA, the CDR3 is TGTGCCAGCAGTGACCGGGGCAATCAGCCCCAGCATTTT. This translates into CASSDRGNQPQHF.